The entry that follows covers one T cell receptor (beta chain) sequence. Its target is not known. This specimen comes from a study of blood T cells in healthy people across ages. Findings and caveats of the study: Diversity of TCR beta per million T cells declined in a roughly linear way with age. Shifts in expanded clonotypes may have been confounded by donor CMV status, which was unknown.

The use of a sample-barcoded 5' primer and a J-beta primer mix characterized a second PCR of roughly 6 to 11 cycles. Each CDR3 protein is one row after TCRdb ran MiXCR on the 5' RACE reads. The sample carries over 1,200,000 distinct CDR3 sequences, around 55% recorded once. The V gene lost 3 bases and the J gene lost 4 bases, with 9 bases spanning the gap. From germline, CDR1 is DFQATT and CDR2 SNEGSKA (reference sequence). The CDR3 has 12 amino acids. The sequencing sample was made of blood. The chain has TRBV20-1 and TRBJ1-2; possibly TRBD1 for D (5 bases). This receptor was identified in a man aged 18 to 35 in good health. The CDR3 spells CSARWRGYGYTF. The CDR3, as DNA: TGCAGTGCTAGGTGGAGGGGCTATGGCTACACCTTC.